This T cell receptor (beta chain) is from a study of T cells in Graves' hyperthyroidism and ophthalmopathy. Study-wide results and limits: The model made its ophthalmopathy prediction, and onset followed a median approximately 6.5 months later.

Amplified regions were TCR beta CDR3 sequences from RNA transcripts. The study used the HTBI primer set for a first-round RT-PCR of the TCR CDR3. TCRdb re-analysed the multiplex PCR reads in MiXCR, keeping a single row per CDR3 protein. This sample carries under 350,000 distinct CDR3 sequences, over 15% of them seen once, and the ten largest clones take about 51%. V shed 1 base and J shed 6 bases, with 10 bases lying between them. The CDR3 totals 13 residues. The germline V gene encodes CDR1 SGHTA and CDR2 FQGNSA. Uncontrolled infection, other autoimmune disease, pregnancy or lactation disqualified patients from enrolment. Clinical symptoms, serum thyroxine and TRAb, thyroid ultrasound and orbital computed tomography together formed the diagnostic basis. PBMCs came from more than 9.5 ml fresh peripheral blood. This clonotype was counted ten times or more. Its specificity is not known.

The chain carries TRBV7-2 and TRBJ2-7; D remains unclear. The TCR originated in a woman aged 55-70 years with Graves' ophthalmopathy. Material for sequencing was blood. Here the CDR3 reads CASSLVVVSEQYF. In DNA, the CDR3 is TGTGCCAGCAGCTTAGTGGTAGTCTCCGAGCAGTACTTC.